The rows below give T cell receptor beta chains drawn from one sample of a study of glioma-infiltrating T cells after dendritic cell vaccination. Method: immunoSEQ multiplex PCR; TCRdb's copy keeps in-frame clones and lacks some. The repertoire consists of roughly 100,000 clones, with nearly 90% occurring once and the leading ten covering 2.7%. This specimen consisted of blood, obtained after dendritic cell vaccination. The receptors originated from a human donor with glioblastoma. Both conserved end residues are part of each CDR3. D genes are given only for firm matches. Clone sizes are given selectively: once, few, many, or a class where the clone is expanded.

J | V | length | D | size | CDR3 | DNA
TRBJ1-2 | TRBV6-5 | 15 | - | once | CASSPFGGLSAGYTF | TGTGCCAGCAGCCCCTTCGGAGGACTTAGCGCCGGCTACACCTTC
TRBJ2-1 | TRBV5-1 | 17 | TRBD2 | - | CASSLRTSGSSYNEQFF | TGCGCCAGCAGCTTGAGGACTAGCGGGAGCTCCTACAATGAGCAGTTCTTC
TRBJ2-7 | TRBV6-1 | 14 | TRBD2 | once | CASSVASGAYEQYF | TGTGCCAGCAGTGTAGCTAGCGGAGCCTACGAGCAGTACTTC
TRBJ2-5 | TRBV29-1 | 11 | - | once | CSVREMETQYF | TGCAGCGTGAGGGAGATGGAGACCCAGTACTTC
TRBJ2-1 | TRBV6-5 | 14 | TRBD2 | - | CASRDPSGRGEQFF | TGTGCCAGCAGGGACCCTAGCGGGAGGGGTGAGCAGTTCTTC
TRBJ2-1 | TRBV5-1 | 14 | - | - | CASSPRGPWDEQFF | TGCGCCAGCAGCCCGCGGGGCCCCTGGGATGAGCAGTTCTTC
TRBJ2-7 | TRBV5-1 | 16 | TRBD2 | - | CASSPSTGTSGYEQYF | TGCGCCAGCAGCCCCTCCACCGGGACTAGCGGCTACGAGCAGTACTTC
TRBJ2-1 | TRBV9 | 15 | TRBD2 | - | CASSLLAGGLNEQFF | TGTGCCAGCAGCCTACTAGCGGGGGGGCTCAATGAGCAGTTCTTC
TRBJ1-4 | TRBV2 | 14 | TRBD1 | - | CASTPGQGNEKLFF | TGTGCCAGCACTCCGGGACAGGGGAATGAAAAACTGTTTTTT
TRBJ1-2 | TRBV7-8 | 11 | - | - | CASSPQGGYTF | TGTGCCAGCAGTCCCCAGGGTGGCTACACCTTC
TRBJ1-1 | TRBV18 | 15 | - | - | CASSPGVDWAAEAFF | TGTGCCAGCTCACCCGGGGTGGACTGGGCGGCTGAAGCTTTCTTT
TRBJ2-3 | TRBV7-8 | 16 | TRBD2 | - | CASSFPGLAGSDTQYF | TGTGCCAGCAGCTTTCCGGGACTAGCGGGGTCAGATACGCAGTATTTT
TRBJ2-1 | TRBV5-1 | 17 | TRBD2 | - | CASSVPLAGGPLDEQFF | TGCGCCAGCAGCGTACCACTAGCGGGAGGGCCTTTGGATGAGCAGTTCTTC
TRBJ2-1 | TRBV18 | 16 | - | few | CASSLLPRDTTNEQFF | TGTGCCAGCTCACTGTTACCCCGGGACACTACCAATGAGCAGTTCTTC
TRBJ2-7 | TRBV6-6 | 15 | - | - | CASSYVGDSSYEQYF | TGTGCCAGCAGTTACGTGGGAGACTCCTCCTACGAGCAGTACTTC
TRBJ2-1 | TRBV29-1 | 13 | - | - | CSASTPQGNEQFF | TGCAGCGCTTCGACTCCTCAGGGCAATGAGCAGTTCTTC
TRBJ2-5 | TRBV7-7 | 13 | - | - | CASSLERGETQYF | TGTGCTAGCAGCTTAGAACGGGGGGAGACCCAGTACTTC
TRBJ2-1 | TRBV2 | 11 | - | - | CASSGENEQFF | TGTGCCAGCTCAGGGGAGAATGAGCAGTTCTTC
TRBJ2-5 | TRBV11-3 | 16 | TRBD1 | - | CASSFGTGGRQETQYF | TGTGCCAGCAGCTTCGGGACAGGGGGCCGTCAAGAGACCCAGTACTTC
TRBJ2-7 | TRBV29-1 | 14 | TRBD1 | - | CSALKGQGGNEQYF | TGCAGCGCCCTAAAGGGACAGGGAGGGAACGAGCAGTACTTC
TRBJ2-4 | TRBV2 | 16 | - | - | CASSEWGLRAKNIQYF | TGTGCCAGCAGTGAATGGGGGCTCCGGGCCAAAAACATTCAGTACTTC
TRBJ1-1 | TRBV6-5 | 14 | - | - | CASSPRGGRTEAFF | TGTGCCAGCAGTCCCCGCGGGGGGAGAACTGAAGCTTTCTTT
TRBJ2-1 | TRBV9 | 15 | TRBD2 | - | CASSVGTSGYNEQFF | TGTGCCAGCAGCGTAGGGACTAGCGGGTACAATGAGCAGTTCTTC
TRBJ1-2 | TRBV29-1 | 15 | - | - | CSVEFTRGFVYGYTF | TGCAGCGTTGAGTTTACGAGGGGGTTTGTCTATGGCTACACCTTC
TRBJ2-7 | TRBV2 | 13 | TRBD2 | - | CASSVGEGSEQYF | TGTGCCAGCAGTGTGGGGGAGGGCAGCGAGCAGTACTTC
TRBJ1-1 | TRBV30 | 13 | - | - | CAWSVRGDTEAFF | TGTGCCTGGAGTGTACGCGGGGACACTGAAGCTTTCTTT
TRBJ2-5 | TRBV11-2 | 13 | - | - | CASSSTHTETQYF | TGTGCCAGCAGCTCAACCCACACAGAGACCCAGTACTTC
TRBJ2-2 | TRBV2 | 16 | - | - | CASVRDSLASTGELFF | TGTGCCAGCGTGAGGGACTCGCTAGCAAGCACCGGGGAGCTGTTTTTT
TRBJ2-1 | TRBV25-1 | 16 | TRBD2 | - | CASSVTGTSGNNEQFF | TGTGCCAGCAGTGTTACCGGGACTAGCGGGAACAATGAGCAGTTCTTC
TRBJ1-4 | TRBV29-1 | 14 | - | - | CSVAQGSTNEKLFF | TGCAGCGTCGCACAGGGATCAACTAATGAAAAACTGTTTTTT
TRBJ1-1 | TRBV5-1 | 16 | TRBD1 | few | CASSVQTGGANTEAFF | TGCGCCAGCAGCGTGCAGACAGGGGGCGCGAACACTGAAGCTTTCTTT
TRBJ2-5 | TRBV30 | 14 | - | - | CAWTSGEYQETQYF | TGTGCCTGGACGAGCGGAGAATACCAAGAGACCCAGTACTTC
TRBJ2-2 | TRBV2 | 14 | TRBD1 | - | CASSVQGGTGELFF | TGTGCCAGCAGTGTACAGGGGGGAACCGGGGAGCTGTTTTTT
TRBJ2-1 | TRBV29-1 | 11 | - | once | CSVGGANEQFF | TGCAGCGTTGGGGGCGCGAATGAGCAGTTCTTC
TRBJ1-1 | TRBV6-5 | 13 | - | - | CASSYGQATEAFF | TGTGCCAGCAGTTACGGGCAGGCCACTGAAGCTTTCTTT
TRBJ2-7 | TRBV6-6 | 14 | TRBD2 | - | CASTRSGGINEQYF | TGTGCCAGCACGCGAAGCGGGGGAATCAACGAGCAGTACTTC
TRBJ1-2 | TRBV6-1 | 14 | TRBD1 | - | CASRPDRRSYGYTF | TGTGCCAGCAGGCCGGACAGGCGATCCTATGGCTACACCTTC
TRBJ2-3 | TRBV11-2 | 15 | TRBD2 | once | CASSSGLAGGDTQYF | TGTGCCAGCAGCTCGGGACTAGCGGGGGGAGATACGCAGTATTTT
TRBJ2-7 | TRBV5-4 | 13 | - | - | CASSTYGSYEQYF | TGTGCCAGCAGCACCTACGGCTCCTACGAGCAGTACTTC
TRBJ1-2 | TRBV5-6 | 14 | - | - | CASSLTREGYGYTF | TGTGCCAGCAGCTTGACCAGGGAAGGCTATGGCTACACCTTC
TRBJ1-2 | TRBV20-1 | 9 | - | - | CSGSLDSIF | TGCAGTGGAAGTCTGGATAGCATCTTC
TRBJ1-2 | TRBV5-1 | 13 | - | once | CASSLGQTYGYTF | TGCGCCAGCAGCTTGGGACAAACCTATGGCTACACCTTC
TRBJ2-3 | TRBV30 | 15 | TRBD2 | - | CAWSVLAGATDTQYF | TGTGCCTGGAGTGTACTAGCGGGGGCCACAGATACGCAGTATTTT
TRBJ2-1 | TRBV5-1 | 16 | - | few | CASSKKTGGPYNEQFF | TGCGCCAGCAGCAAAAAAACGGGGGGCCCCTACAATGAGCAGTTCTTC
TRBJ2-1 | TRBV19 | 14 | TRBD1 | - | CASGQGRVNNEQFF | TGTGCCAGTGGACAGGGACGGGTAAACAATGAGCAGTTCTTC
TRBJ1-2 | TRBV9 | 16 | TRBD1 | - | CASSVASRTGGHGYTF | TGTGCCAGCAGCGTAGCTTCCAGGACAGGGGGCCATGGCTACACCTTC